The sequence of this TCR beta chain was determined in a study of control samples from healthy donors and cancer patients. Libraries were prepared by immunoSEQ multiplex PCR; TCRdb keeps only in-frame clonotypes and omits some of them. Among more than 75,000 clones listed, over 60% were seen once. This CDR3 is 15 amino acids long. Germline CDR1 reads SGHVS; CDR2 reads FQNEAQ. Trimming took off 0 bases at V and 4 bases at J, with 10 bases between the two ends. The sequence was collected from a woman in her 30s in good health. The genes are TRBV7-8 and TRBJ1-5; perhaps TRBD1 as D (6 bases). Sequences were obtained from blood. The CDR3 spells CASSLAGTWNQPQHF. In DNA, the CDR3 is TGTGCCAGCAGCTTAGCGGGGACATGGAATCAGCCCCAGCATTTT.